These T cell receptor beta chains were read from a single sample in a study of brain T cells in children with intractable seizures. Data came from immunoSEQ multiplex PCR; TCRdb stores just in-frame clones and leaves some out. The sample lists about 320,000 clones; about 93% were seen once. The source material was peripheral blood, sampled more than 4 months after surgery. The source of these receptors is a boy in the first two years of life with tuberous sclerosis and intractable seizures. Each CDR3 is given with its conserved first and last residue. D genes are given only for firm matches. A clone size is listed for some rows: how often the clone was seen (once, few, many), or a class if it is expanded.

abundance,v_gene,j_gene,d_gene,CDR3nt,CDR3aa
once,TRBV4-2,TRBJ2-1,NA,TGTGCCAGCAGCCTAGAGGACAGGGAGGGTGAGCAGTTCTTC,CASSLEDREGEQFF
NA,TRBV29-1,TRBJ1-1,TRBD1,TGCAGCGGGGGACAGCAGAACACTGAAGCTTTCTTT,CSGGQQNTEAFF
NA,TRBV6-1,TRBJ2-3,TRBD2,TGTGCCAGCAGTGAGGGACTAGCGGCCTCCGAAGATACGCAGTATTTT,CASSEGLAASEDTQYF
NA,TRBV28,TRBJ1-4,NA,TGTGCCAGCACCTCGTCTAATGAAAAACTGTTTTTT,CASTSSNEKLFF
NA,TRBV24-1,TRBJ2-1,TRBD2,TGTGCCACCAGTGGTAGGACTAGCGGGAGTGCGTTCTTC,CATSGRTSGSAFF
NA,TRBV2,TRBJ2-7,TRBD2,TGTGCCAGCATTTATGACAGGCGGGGGGCCTACGAGCAGTACTTC,CASIYDRRGAYEQYF
once,TRBV11-2,TRBJ2-7,TRBD1,TGTGCCAGCAGCTTAACAGGGGTTCCCTACGAGCAGTACTTC,CASSLTGVPYEQYF
NA,TRBV30,TRBJ2-6,NA,TGTGCCTGGAGTTTGTCAGGGGCCAACGTCCTGACTTTC,CAWSLSGANVLTF
few,TRBV6-5,TRBJ1-3,NA,TGTGCCAGCAGTTACTCCTCCGGATTGGGAGGAAACACCATATATTTT,CASSYSSGLGGNTIYF
NA,TRBV4-2,TRBJ2-2,TRBD2,TGTGCCAGCAGCCAAAGGAGGACTAGCGGGGGGGCAGGGGAGCTGTTTTTT,CASSQRRTSGGAGELFF
NA,TRBV5-6,TRBJ2-2,NA,TGTGCCAGCAGCTTTGGTATGGTTAGGGGGGAGCTGTTTTTT,CASSFGMVRGELFF
NA,TRBV2,TRBJ2-3,NA,TGTGCCACTAAAAGCAGGGAAGCTGTCGCAGATACGCAGTATTTT,CATKSREAVADTQYF
NA,TRBV7-3,TRBJ2-5,TRBD1,TGTGCCAGCAGCCTCCCAAATGGGACAGGGGGAGAGACCCAGTACTTC,CASSLPNGTGGETQYF
NA,TRBV11-3,TRBJ2-6,NA,TGTGCCAGCAGCTCACTGCGAACCTCTGGGGCCAACGTCCTGACTTTC,CASSSLRTSGANVLTF
NA,TRBV4-1,TRBJ1-5,NA,TGCGCCAGCAGCCAAGATTTCGGGGAGAGCAATCAGCCCCAGCATTTT,CASSQDFGESNQPQHF
NA,TRBV6-2/TRBV6-3,TRBJ2-1,NA,TGTGCCAGCAGTTATAGGACTGTCTCCTACAATGAGCAGTTCTTC,CASSYRTVSYNEQFF
NA,TRBV20-1,TRBJ2-7,TRBD1,TGCAGTGCTACGACAGGGGCCGAGCAGTACTTC,CSATTGAEQYF
NA,TRBV9,TRBJ1-1,NA,TGTGCCAGCAGCCAGACCGGGGGGCCCTTCACTGAAGCTTTCTTT,CASSQTGGPFTEAFF
NA,TRBV3-1/TRBV3-2,TRBJ2-7,TRBD2,TGTGCCAGCAGCCAAGCGGCTAGCGGGGAATACGAGCAGTACTTC,CASSQAASGEYEQYF
NA,TRBV5-5,TRBJ2-1,NA,TGTGCCAGCAGCTTGCAACTTAGGGCTAGCATTGGCGATGAGCAGTTCTTC,CASSLQLRASIGDEQFF
NA,TRBV2,TRBJ2-3,TRBD2,TGTGCCAGCAGTGAACTCGGACTAGACACAGATACGCAGTATTTT,CASSELGLDTDTQYF
few,TRBV5-4,TRBJ1-1,TRBD1,TGTGCCAGCAGCATGGGACAGGAAGCTTTCTTT,CASSMGQEAFF
NA,TRBV19,TRBJ2-3,TRBD2,TGTGCCAGTAGGAGCGGGGGGCACAGCACAGATACGCAGTATTTT,CASRSGGHSTDTQYF
NA,TRBV28,TRBJ2-2,NA,TGTGCCAGCAGTTTAGGGTGGAACACCGGGGAGCTGTTTTTT,CASSLGWNTGELFF
NA,TRBV5-1,TRBJ2-1,TRBD2,TGCGCCAGCAGTTTCGGTCGAGGGGTAGCGGGCTACAATGAGCAGTTCTTC,CASSFGRGVAGYNEQFF
NA,TRBV30,TRBJ2-7,TRBD1,TGTGCCTGGAGTGTACGGGCAGGGGGTCCCTACGAGCAGTACTTC,CAWSVRAGGPYEQYF
NA,TRBV30,TRBJ1-5,NA,TGTGCCTGGAGTGTCGGTCGAGGATATAGCAATCAGCCCCAGCATTTT,CAWSVGRGYSNQPQHF
NA,TRBV9,TRBJ1-4,NA,TGTGCCAGCAGCCCCACCTATGTGCAGGGAGGGTTTTATGAAAAACTGTTTTTT,CASSPTYVQGGFYEKLFF
NA,TRBV5-1,TRBJ2-7,NA,TGCGCCAGCAGCAGGGAGGGGGGTTCCTACGAGCAGTACTTC,CASSREGGSYEQYF
once,TRBV5-6,TRBJ2-2,NA,TGTGCCAGCAGCTTGGTACGGGTGAACACCGGGGAGCTGTTTTTT,CASSLVRVNTGELFF
NA,TRBV18,TRBJ2-7,NA,TGTGCCAGCTCACCCCGGGACGGATACTACGAGCAGTACTTC,CASSPRDGYYEQYF
once,TRBV30,TRBJ1-2,NA,TGTGCCTGGAGCCTTACAGGGAACTATGGCTACACCTTC,CAWSLTGNYGYTF